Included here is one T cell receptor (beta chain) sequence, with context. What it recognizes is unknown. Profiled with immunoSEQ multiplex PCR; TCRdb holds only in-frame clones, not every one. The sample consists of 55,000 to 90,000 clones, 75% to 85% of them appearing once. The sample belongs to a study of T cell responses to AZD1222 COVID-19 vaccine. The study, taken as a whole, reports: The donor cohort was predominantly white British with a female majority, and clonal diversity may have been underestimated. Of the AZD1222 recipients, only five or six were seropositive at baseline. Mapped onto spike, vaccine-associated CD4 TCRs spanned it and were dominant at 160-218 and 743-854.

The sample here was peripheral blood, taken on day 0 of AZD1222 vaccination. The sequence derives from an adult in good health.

The CDR3: CASSGQNNQPQHF. CDR3 bases: TGTGCCAGTAGTGGCCAGAACAATCAGCCCCAGCATTTT. The J gene is TRBJ1-5, the V gene TRBV19, with D hard to call. V lost 5 bases and J 3 bases, leaving 8 bases between the germline ends. CDR3 length: 13 residues. CDR1 LNHDA and CDR2 SQIVND come from the germline V gene (reference sequence).